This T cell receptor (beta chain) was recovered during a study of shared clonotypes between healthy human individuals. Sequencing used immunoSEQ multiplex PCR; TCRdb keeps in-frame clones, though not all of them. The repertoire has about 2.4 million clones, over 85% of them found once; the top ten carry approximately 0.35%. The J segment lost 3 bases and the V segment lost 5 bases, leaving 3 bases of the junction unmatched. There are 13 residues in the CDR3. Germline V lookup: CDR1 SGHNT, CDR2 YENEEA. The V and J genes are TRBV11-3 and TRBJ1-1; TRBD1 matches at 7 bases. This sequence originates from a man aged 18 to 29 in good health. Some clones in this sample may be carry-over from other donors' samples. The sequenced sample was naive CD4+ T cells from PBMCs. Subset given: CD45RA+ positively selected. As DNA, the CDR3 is TGTGCCAGCAGCACAACAGGGGACACTGAAGCTTTCTTT. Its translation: CASSTTGDTEAFF.